This TCR beta chain was observed in a study of naive and memory T cell subsets. Regarding the study as a whole: Clonotypes here are unpaired alpha or beta chain sequences. Over 85% of naive TCR sequences appeared only once, unlike memory subsets.

Concerning this clonotype itself: What it binds is unknown.

Two oligonucleotides, mixed equimolar, formed the beta constant-region primer covering TRBC1 and TRBC2. Four rounds of PCR amplified the ligated cDNA using nested alpha and beta constant-region primers plus SP2. An oligonucleotide with the SP2 primer and a 12-nucleotide UMI was ligated to the cDNA 3' end. TCRdb reprocessed the UMI-ligation and nested PCR reads via MiXCR and lists one record per CDR3 protein. The sample yields about 120,000 distinct CDR3 sequences, roughly 36% seen once. This sequence originates from a human donor in good health. The sample comprised central memory CD4+ T cells from blood.

This CDR3 is CATSEGRYEQYF. CDR3 nucleotide sequence: TGTGCCACCAGTGAAGGGCGATACGAGCAGTACTTC. The genes are TRBV24-1 and TRBJ2-7; D remains unclear. Germline V gene sequence: CDR1 KGHDR, CDR2 SFDVKD. Between the trimmed V and J ends, which lost 4 bases and 4 bases, there was a span of 7 bases. The CDR3 totals 12 residues.